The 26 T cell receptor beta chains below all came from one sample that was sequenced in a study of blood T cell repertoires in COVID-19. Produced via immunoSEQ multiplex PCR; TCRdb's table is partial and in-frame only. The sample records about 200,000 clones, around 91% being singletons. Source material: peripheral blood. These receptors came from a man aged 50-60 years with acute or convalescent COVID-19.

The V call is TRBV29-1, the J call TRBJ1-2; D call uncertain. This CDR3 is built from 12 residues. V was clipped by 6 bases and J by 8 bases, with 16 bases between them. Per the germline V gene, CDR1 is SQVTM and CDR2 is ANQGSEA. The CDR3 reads CSVSPGSRGYTF. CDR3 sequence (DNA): TGCAGCGTCTCACCGGGAAGCAGGGGCTACACCTTC.

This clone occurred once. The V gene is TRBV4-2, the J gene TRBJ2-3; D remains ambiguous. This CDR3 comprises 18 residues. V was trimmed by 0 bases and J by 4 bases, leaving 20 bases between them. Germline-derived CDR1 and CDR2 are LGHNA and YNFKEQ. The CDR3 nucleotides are TGTGCCAGCAGCCAAGATCGCTTACTTCCAATTAACGCAGATACGCAGTATTTT. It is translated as CASSQDRLLPINADTQYF.

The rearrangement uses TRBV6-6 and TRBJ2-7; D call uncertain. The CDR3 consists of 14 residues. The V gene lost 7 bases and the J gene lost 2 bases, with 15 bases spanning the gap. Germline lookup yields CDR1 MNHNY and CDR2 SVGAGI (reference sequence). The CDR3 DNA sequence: TGTGCCAGCACGGCAGGCAGTCCCACCTACGAGCAGTACTTC. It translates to CASTAGSPTYEQYF.

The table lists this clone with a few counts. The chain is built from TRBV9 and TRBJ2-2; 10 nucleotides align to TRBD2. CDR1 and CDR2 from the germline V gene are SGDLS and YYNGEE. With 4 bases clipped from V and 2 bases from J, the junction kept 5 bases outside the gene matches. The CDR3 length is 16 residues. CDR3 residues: CASSNSGRGNTGELFF. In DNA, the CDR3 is TGTGCCAGCAGCAACAGCGGGAGGGGAAACACCGGGGAGCTGTTTTTT.

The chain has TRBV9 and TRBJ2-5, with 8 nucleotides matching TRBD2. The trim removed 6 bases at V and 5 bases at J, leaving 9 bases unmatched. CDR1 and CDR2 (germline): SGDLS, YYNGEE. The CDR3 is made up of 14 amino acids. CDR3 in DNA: TGTGCCAGCAATTCGGGAGGGCAAGGCGAGACCCAGTACTTC. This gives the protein CASNSGGQGETQYF.

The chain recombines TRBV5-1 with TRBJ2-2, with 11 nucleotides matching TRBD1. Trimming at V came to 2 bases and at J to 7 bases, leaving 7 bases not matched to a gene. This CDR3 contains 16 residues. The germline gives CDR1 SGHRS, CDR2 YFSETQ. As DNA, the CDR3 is TGCGCCAGCAGCTTCGGCGGGACAGGGGGAATCGGGGAGCTGTTTTTT. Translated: CASSFGGTGGIGELFF.

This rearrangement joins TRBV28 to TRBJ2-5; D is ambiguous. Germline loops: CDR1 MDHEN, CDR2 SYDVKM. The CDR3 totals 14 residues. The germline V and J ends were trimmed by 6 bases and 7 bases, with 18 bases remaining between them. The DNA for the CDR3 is TGTGCCAGCAGCCACATGGTCTCAAGTTTGACCCAGTACTTC. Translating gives CASSHMVSSLTQYF.

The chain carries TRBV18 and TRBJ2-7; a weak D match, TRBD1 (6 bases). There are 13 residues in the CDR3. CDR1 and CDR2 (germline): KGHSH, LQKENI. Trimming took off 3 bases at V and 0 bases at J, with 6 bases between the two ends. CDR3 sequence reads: CASSPGASYEQYF. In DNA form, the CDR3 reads TGTGCCAGCTCACCGGGGGCCTCCTACGAGCAGTACTTC.

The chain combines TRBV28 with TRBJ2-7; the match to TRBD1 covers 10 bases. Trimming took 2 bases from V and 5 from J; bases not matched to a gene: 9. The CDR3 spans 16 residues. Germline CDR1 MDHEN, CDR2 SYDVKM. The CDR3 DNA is TGTGCCAGCAGTTTAGGGGGAGGGACAGGGGATAACGAGCAGTACTTC. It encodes CASSLGGGTGDNEQYF.

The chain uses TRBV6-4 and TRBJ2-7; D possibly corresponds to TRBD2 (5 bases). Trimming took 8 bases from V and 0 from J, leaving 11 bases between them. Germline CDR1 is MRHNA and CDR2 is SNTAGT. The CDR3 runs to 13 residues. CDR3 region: CASPAGISYEQYF. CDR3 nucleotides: TGTGCCAGCCCGGCCGGGATCTCCTACGAGCAGTACTTC.

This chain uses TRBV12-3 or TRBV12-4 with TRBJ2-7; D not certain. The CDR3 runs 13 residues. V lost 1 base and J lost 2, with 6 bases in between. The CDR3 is CASSLEQPYEQYF. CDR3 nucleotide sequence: TGTGCCAGCAGTTTAGAACAGCCCTACGAGCAGTACTTC.

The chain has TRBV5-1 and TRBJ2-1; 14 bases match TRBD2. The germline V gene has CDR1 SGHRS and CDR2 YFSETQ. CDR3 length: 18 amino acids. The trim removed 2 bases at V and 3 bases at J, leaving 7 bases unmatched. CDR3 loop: CASSFYSGTSGSYNEQFF. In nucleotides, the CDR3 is TGCGCCAGCAGCTTCTACTCCGGGACTAGCGGGAGCTACAATGAGCAGTTCTTC.

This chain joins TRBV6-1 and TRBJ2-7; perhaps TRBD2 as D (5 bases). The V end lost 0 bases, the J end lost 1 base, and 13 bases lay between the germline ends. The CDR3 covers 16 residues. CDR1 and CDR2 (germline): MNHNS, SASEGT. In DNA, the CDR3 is TGTGCCAGCAGTGAAGCGCTTCGGGGAGATTCCTACGAGCAGTACGTC. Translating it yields CASSEALRGDSYEQYV.

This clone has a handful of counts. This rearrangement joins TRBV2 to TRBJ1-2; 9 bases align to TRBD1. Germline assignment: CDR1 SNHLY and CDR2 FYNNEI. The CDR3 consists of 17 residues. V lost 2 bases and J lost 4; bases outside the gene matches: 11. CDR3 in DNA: TGTGCCAGCAGTGAATTGTTCGGGGACAGGGACCCCTATGGCTACACCTTC. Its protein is CASSELFGDRDPYGYTF.

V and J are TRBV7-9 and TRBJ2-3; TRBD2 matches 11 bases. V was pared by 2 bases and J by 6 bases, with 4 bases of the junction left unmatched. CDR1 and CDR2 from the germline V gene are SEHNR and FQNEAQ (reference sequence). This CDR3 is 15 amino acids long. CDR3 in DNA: TGTGCCAGCAGCTTACTAGCGGGGGGCGGGGATACGCAGTATTTT. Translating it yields CASSLLAGGGDTQYF. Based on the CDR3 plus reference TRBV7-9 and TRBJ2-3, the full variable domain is DTGVSQNPRHKITKRGQNVTFRCDPISEHNRLYWYRQTLGQGPEFLTYFQNEAQLEKSRLLSDRFSAERPKGSFSTLEIQRTEQGDSAMYLCASSLLAGGGDTQYFGPGTRLTVL.

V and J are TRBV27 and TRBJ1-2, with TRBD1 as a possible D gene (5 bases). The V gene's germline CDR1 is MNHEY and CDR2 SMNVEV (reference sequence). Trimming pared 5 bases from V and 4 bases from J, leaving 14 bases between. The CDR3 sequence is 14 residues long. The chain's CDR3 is CASSSPGNFYGYTF. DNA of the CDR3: TGTGCCAGCAGTAGTCCAGGGAATTTCTATGGCTACACCTTC.

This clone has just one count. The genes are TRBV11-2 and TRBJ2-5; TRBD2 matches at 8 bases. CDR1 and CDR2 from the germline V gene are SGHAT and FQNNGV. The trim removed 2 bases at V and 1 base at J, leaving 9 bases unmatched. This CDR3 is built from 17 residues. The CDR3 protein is CASSLTMAGGSQETQYF. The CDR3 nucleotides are TGTGCCAGCAGCTTAACGATGGCGGGGGGCAGCCAAGAGACCCAGTACTTC.

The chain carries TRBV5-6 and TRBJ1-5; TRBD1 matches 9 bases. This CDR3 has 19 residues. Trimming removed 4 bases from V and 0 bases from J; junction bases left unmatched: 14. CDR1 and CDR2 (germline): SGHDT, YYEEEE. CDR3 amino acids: CASSIGNRGRFYSNQPQHF. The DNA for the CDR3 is TGTGCCAGCAGCATTGGAAACAGGGGGCGTTTTTATAGCAATCAGCCCCAGCATTTT.

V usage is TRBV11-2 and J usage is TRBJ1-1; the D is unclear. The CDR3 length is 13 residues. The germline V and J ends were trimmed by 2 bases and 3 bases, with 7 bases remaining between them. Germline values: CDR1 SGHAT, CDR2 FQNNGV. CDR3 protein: CASSLQSYTEAFF. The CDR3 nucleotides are TGTGCCAGCAGCTTACAGTCCTACACTGAAGCTTTCTTT.

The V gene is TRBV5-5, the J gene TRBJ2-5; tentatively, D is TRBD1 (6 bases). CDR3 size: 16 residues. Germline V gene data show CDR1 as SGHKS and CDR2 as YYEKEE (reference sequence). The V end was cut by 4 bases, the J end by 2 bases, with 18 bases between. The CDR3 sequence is CASSTAVGGSQETQYF. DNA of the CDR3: TGTGCCAGCAGCACCGCGGTTGGGGGCAGTCAAGAGACCCAGTACTTC.

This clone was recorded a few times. CDR3 DNA: TGCAGCGTTAAAACAGGGGGGGATACGCAGTATTTT. Amino acid sequence: CSVKTGGDTQYF. The V and J genes are TRBV29-1 and TRBJ2-3; 8 bases match TRBD1. Germline CDR1 SQVTM, CDR2 ANQGSEA. Trimming took 5 bases from V and 6 from J; bases not matched to a gene: 4. This CDR3 is 12 amino acids long.

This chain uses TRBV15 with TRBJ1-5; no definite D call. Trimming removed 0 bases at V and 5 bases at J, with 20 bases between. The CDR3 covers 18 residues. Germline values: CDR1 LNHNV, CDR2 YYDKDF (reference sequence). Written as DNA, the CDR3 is TGTGCCACCAGCAGAGAAAAGATGCGAGCTAACCTCTATCAGCCCCAGCATTTT. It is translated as CATSREKMRANLYQPQHF.

The CDR3 protein is CASSFMATASYEQYV. CDR3 DNA sequence: TGTGCCAGCAGCTTTATGGCGACAGCCTCCTACGAGCAGTACGTC. The genes are TRBV7-2 and TRBJ2-7, with D possibly being TRBD1 (5 bases). Germline CDR1 is SGHTA and CDR2 is FQGNSA. The V end was cut by 3 bases, the J end by 0 bases, with 12 bases between. The CDR3 is 15 residues long.

The CDR3 region has the DNA TGTGCCAGCAGCTCAAGAGTCCTGGCTAGCGGGAGCAGGGAGACCCAGTACTTC. It yields the protein CASSSRVLASGSRETQYF. The chain couples TRBV7-2 to TRBJ2-5; TRBD2 aligns across 10 bases. Unmatched junction bases numbered 16, after V lost 4 bases and J lost 5 bases. Germline assignment: CDR1 SGHTA and CDR2 FQGNSA. CDR3 length: 18 amino acids.

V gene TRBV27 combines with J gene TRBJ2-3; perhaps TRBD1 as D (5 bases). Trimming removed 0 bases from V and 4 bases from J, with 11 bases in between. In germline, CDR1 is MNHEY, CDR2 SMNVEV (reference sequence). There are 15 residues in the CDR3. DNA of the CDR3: TGTGCCAGCAGTTTATCGGTAGGGGTGGCAGATACGCAGTATTTT. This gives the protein CASSLSVGVADTQYF.

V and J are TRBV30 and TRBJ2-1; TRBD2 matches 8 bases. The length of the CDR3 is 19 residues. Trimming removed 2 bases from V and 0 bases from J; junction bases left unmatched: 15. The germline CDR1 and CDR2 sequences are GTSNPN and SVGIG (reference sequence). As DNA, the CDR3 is TGTGCCTGGAGTATGCCGGGGGGGGGCCGGCGTCGCTCCTACAATGAGCAGTTCTTC. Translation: CAWSMPGGGRRRSYNEQFF. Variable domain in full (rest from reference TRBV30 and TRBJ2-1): SQTIHQWPATLVQPVGSPLSLECTVEGTSNPNLYWYRQAAGRGLQLLFYSVGIGQISSEVPQNLSASRPQDRQFILSSKKLLLSDSGFYLCAWSMPGGGRRRSYNEQFFGPGTRLTVL.